The next 27 T cell receptor beta chains were all read from a single sample in a study of blood T cell repertoires in COVID-19. The data were produced by immunoSEQ multiplex PCR, yet TCRdb's version contains in-frame clones alone and is incomplete. The profile shows about 400,000 clones, around 92% of them singletons. What was sequenced was peripheral blood. Receptors were obtained from a man aged 35 to 55 with acute or convalescent COVID-19.

This clone was detected only a few times. This chain connects TRBV6-5 to TRBJ1-1, with unresolved D. V lost 0 bases and J 5 bases, leaving 10 bases between the germline ends. Germline V gives CDR1 MNHEY, CDR2 SVGAGI. The CDR3 is 14 amino acids. The chain's CDR3 is CASSYSPGKTEAFF. The CDR3 nucleotides are TGTGCCAGCAGTTACTCGCCCGGGAAGACTGAAGCTTTCTTT.

The gene calls are TRBV6-4 and TRBJ2-3, with D uncertain. Germline lookup yields CDR1 MRHNA and CDR2 SNTAGT. The CDR3 totals 15 residues. The ends were cut back, 5 bases at V and 2 bases at J, with 14 bases in the middle. In DNA form, the CDR3 reads TGTGCCAGCAGTTTTAACCCTATAAACACAGATACGCAGTATTTT. Protein product: CASSFNPINTDTQYF.

Here the CDR3 reads CASSIGSSTDTQYF. CDR3 nucleotides: TGTGCCAGTAGTATAGGGAGCTCCACAGATACGCAGTATTTT. This chain links TRBV19 with TRBJ2-3; D remains unclear. Germline V gene data show CDR1 as LNHDA and CDR2 as SQIVND (reference sequence). CDR3 length equals 14 residues. Trimming took 1 base from V and 2 from J, leaving 7 bases between them.

This clone was picked up one time. The rearrangement links TRBV28 to TRBJ2-1; D may be TRBD2 (5 bases). In germline, CDR1 is MDHEN, CDR2 SYDVKM. The CDR3 consists of 19 residues. Trimming removed 3 bases from V and 0 bases from J, with 21 bases in between. The CDR3 here is CASSFVFGALASSYNEQFF. In DNA, the CDR3 is TGTGCCAGCAGTTTTGTTTTCGGTGCCCTAGCCAGCTCCTACAATGAGCAGTTCTTC.

The chain uses TRBV7-3 and TRBJ2-2; the D gene is possibly TRBD1 (5 bases). The CDR3 sequence is 14 residues long. Germline V gene sequence: CDR1 SGHTA, CDR2 FQGTGA. Deletions cut 6 bases from V and 2 bases from J, with 10 bases between. The CDR3 DNA sequence: TGTGCCAGCAGAGACAGAAGAAACACCGGGGAGCTGTTTTTT. Protein product: CASRDRRNTGELFF.

The rearrangement uses TRBV6-2 or TRBV6-3 and TRBJ1-5; D might be TRBD1 (5 bases). This CDR3 is built from 15 residues. Germline V gene lookup returns CDR1 MNHEY and CDR2 SVGEGT. V shed 1 base and J shed 0 bases, with 7 bases lying between them. The CDR3, as DNA: TGTGCCAGCAGTTACTGGACAAGTAGCAATCAGCCCCAGCATTTT. Translating gives CASSYWTSSNQPQHF.

Here the CDR3 DNA reads TGTGCCAGCAGCCCAACCCCCCCAGGCCTCACCTATGGCTACACCTTC. Protein product: CASSPTPPGLTYGYTF. The chain recombines TRBV14 with TRBJ1-2; D remains unclear. The CDR3 runs 16 residues. Trimming removed 4 bases at V and 4 bases at J, with 19 bases between. CDR1 and CDR2 (germline): SGHDN, FVKESK.

This sequence joins TRBV7-2 and TRBJ1-6; 9 nucleotides line up with TRBD1. Germline CDR1 is SGHTA and CDR2 is FQGNSA. Germline trimming cut 7 bases from V and 9 bases from J; bases unmatched to any gene: 10. The CDR3 has 15 residues. DNA of the CDR3: TGTGCCAGCAAACCCACTGCGACAGGGGGTTCACCCCTCCACTTT. Translation: CASKPTATGGSPLHF.

This clone showed up just once. The chain couples TRBV27 to TRBJ2-1; TRBD1 matches at 7 bases. CDR1 is MNHEY, CDR2 SMNVEV, per germline (reference sequence). V was clipped by 2 bases and J by 0 bases; unmatched bases: 7. CDR3 length: 17 amino acids. The CDR3 nucleotides are TGTGCCAGCAGTTTAGTGACAGGGAGTATCTCCTACAATGAGCAGTTCTTC. Its translation is CASSLVTGSISYNEQFF.

The chain links TRBV6-6 to TRBJ1-6, with D possibly matching TRBD1 (5 bases). The CDR3 is 15 amino acids. With 0 bases removed from V and 7 bases from J, the gap between germline ends came to 10 bases. CDR1 and CDR2 from the germline V gene are MNHNY and SVGAGI (reference sequence). In nucleotides, the CDR3 is TGTGCCAGCAGTTACTCTGGGCAGGGAAATTCACCCCTCCACTTT. Its protein product is CASSYSGQGNSPLHF.

This clone was detected once. The genes are TRBV28 and TRBJ2-1; D perhaps matches TRBD1 (5 bases). The CDR3 totals 15 residues. V was shortened by 1 base and J by 2 bases, with 9 bases between the two germline ends. In germline, CDR1 is MDHEN, CDR2 SYDVKM. CDR3 residues: CASSLSGPPYNEQFF. CDR3 bases: TGTGCCAGCAGTTTATCAGGGCCACCCTACAATGAGCAGTTCTTC.

The rearrangement uses TRBV6-2 or TRBV6-3 and TRBJ2-3; D remains ambiguous. V dropped 3 bases and J dropped 4 bases, with 8 bases sitting between them. CDR1 is MNHEY and CDR2 is SVGEGT in the germline V gene. The CDR3 is 13 amino acids. The CDR3 loop is CASSYSVSDTQYF. The DNA of the CDR3 is TGTGCCAGCAGTTATTCCGTATCAGATACGCAGTATTTT.

The chain has TRBV5-1 and TRBJ1-1; 9 nucleotides agree with TRBD1. The CDR3 is made up of 17 amino acids. Per germline, CDR1 SGHRS and CDR2 YFSETQ. V lost 3 bases and J lost 0; bases outside the gene matches: 9. CDR3 in DNA: TGCGCCAGCAGCTGGTTGGGACAGGGTACCATGAACACTGAAGCTTTCTTT. Translated, it gives CASSWLGQGTMNTEAFF.

The rearrangement links TRBV2 to TRBJ1-6; no reliable D call. The CDR3 runs 13 residues. The germline V gene has CDR1 SNHLY and CDR2 FYNNEI. Trimming stripped 7 bases from V and 4 bases from J, with 8 bases between. This CDR3 reads CASIPGYNSPLHF. CDR3 sequence (DNA): TGTGCCAGCATCCCAGGTTATAATTCACCCCTCCACTTT.

A remark on this clone: This sample also contains other DNA sequences that code for the same CDR3. This chain uses TRBV6-1 with TRBJ1-2; TRBD1 aligns across 10 bases. This CDR3 is 15 amino acids long. Germline CDR1 reads MNHNS; CDR2 reads SASEGT. V shed 2 bases and J 8 bases; nucleotides not matched to a gene: 8. The CDR3 loop reads CASSETPGQGSGYTF. The CDR3 bases are TGTGCCAGCAGTGAAACCCCGGGACAGGGGTCCGGCTACACCTTC.

This clone has ten or more counts. The chain is built from TRBV7-9 and TRBJ2-7, with 14 bases that match TRBD2. The CDR3 extends over 15 amino acids. Germline V gene lookup returns CDR1 SEHNR and CDR2 FQNEAQ (reference sequence). Germline trimming cut 5 bases from V and 7 bases from J; bases unmatched to any gene: 7. The CDR3 spells CASSPPGLAGVEQYF. In DNA, the CDR3 is TGTGCCAGCAGCCCCCCGGGACTAGCGGGAGTAGAGCAGTACTTC.

The J gene is TRBJ1-1, the V gene TRBV7-9; D call uncertain. Germline CDR1 is SEHNR and CDR2 is FQNEAQ (reference sequence). Trimming took off 1 base at V and 0 bases at J, with 21 bases between the two ends. The CDR3 runs 19 residues. The DNA for the CDR3 is TGTGCCAGCAGCTTAGAGGCTACCCCCGGGAGCTACATGAACACTGAAGCTTTCTTT. Protein sequence: CASSLEATPGSYMNTEAFF.

A few counts support this clone. The chain carries TRBV30 and TRBJ1-4; 7 bases are a match to TRBD1. This CDR3 comprises 14 residues. Trimming at V came to 2 bases and at J to 4 bases, leaving 4 bases not matched to a gene. Per germline, CDR1 GTSNPN and CDR2 SVGIG (reference sequence). CDR3 protein: CAWSTGAINEKLFF. The DNA of the CDR3 is TGTGCCTGGAGTACAGGGGCCATTAATGAAAAACTGTTTTTT.

The rearrangement links TRBV5-6 to TRBJ2-5; the D is unclear. From germline, CDR1 is SGHDT and CDR2 YYEEEE. CDR3 length equals 12 residues. Between the trimmed V and J ends, which lost 2 bases and 5 bases, there was a span of 7 bases. The CDR3: CASSFLEETQYF. Here the CDR3 DNA reads TGTGCCAGCAGCTTCTTGGAGGAGACCCAGTACTTC.

The chain links TRBV7-2 to TRBJ2-3, with 9 bases fitting TRBD1. The V segment lost 5 bases and the J segment 7 bases; nucleotides outside the gene matches: 4. CDR3 length: 13 residues. CDR1 and CDR2 (germline): SGHTA, FQGNSA. CDR3 amino acids: CASSPGTGNTQYF. The CDR3 DNA reads TGTGCCAGCAGCCCCGGGACAGGGAATACGCAGTATTTT. Supplemented by reference TRBV7-2 and TRBJ2-3, the full variable domain reads GAGVSQSPSNKVTEKGKDVELRCDPISGHTALYWYRQSLGQGLEFLIYFQGNSAPDKSGLPSDRFSAERTGGSVSTLTIQRTQQEDSAVYLCASSPGTGNTQYFGPGTRLTVL.

The gene calls are TRBV7-2 and TRBJ2-7; D is possibly TRBD2 (6 bases). V lost 2 bases and J lost 0, with 14 bases in between. CDR1 and CDR2 from the germline V gene are SGHTA and FQGNSA. The CDR3 runs to 16 residues. This CDR3 is CASSLMPGLGSYEQYF. For the CDR3, the DNA is TGTGCCAGCAGCTTAATGCCGGGACTTGGCTCCTACGAGCAGTACTTC.

This chain links TRBV6-1 with TRBJ2-7; 8 nucleotides line up with TRBD2. The CDR3 consists of 15 residues. V was pared by 0 bases and J by 3 bases, with 4 bases of the junction left unmatched. The germline gives CDR1 MNHNS, CDR2 SASEGT. CDR3: CASSEAAGGDYEQYF. For the CDR3, the DNA is TGTGCCAGCAGTGAAGCGGCGGGAGGAGACTACGAGCAGTACTTC.

V is TRBV6-2 or TRBV6-3 and J is TRBJ1-1, with 7 nucleotides matching TRBD1. This CDR3 contains 12 residues. Germline lookup yields CDR1 MNHEY and CDR2 SVGEGT. V trimming: 0 bases; J trimming: 11 bases; junction bases outside the gene matches: 3. The CDR3 protein is CASSYSDREAFF. CDR3 bases: TGTGCCAGCAGTTACTCAGACAGGGAGGCTTTCTTT.

The V gene is TRBV15, the J gene TRBJ2-5; 10 bases match TRBD2. V was pared by 2 bases and J by 3 bases, with 0 bases of the junction left unmatched. Germline values: CDR1 LNHNV, CDR2 YYDKDF (reference sequence). The CDR3 totals 14 residues. Here the CDR3 reads CATSRLAGEETQYF. The CDR3 DNA follows: TGTGCCACCAGCAGACTAGCGGGAGAAGAGACCCAGTACTTC.

The CDR3 sequence is CSVGGEDAFF. CDR3 bases: TGCAGCGTTGGCGGGGAGGATGCTTTCTTT. V and J are TRBV29-1 and TRBJ1-1; D not certain. V was pared by 4 bases and J by 11 bases, with 11 bases between. CDR1 is SQVTM and CDR2 is ANQGSEA in the germline V gene. The CDR3 is 10 amino acids.

The chain links TRBV6-5 to TRBJ1-1; TRBD1 matches 8 bases. Per germline, CDR1 MNHEY and CDR2 SVGAGI. Losses at the gene ends were 7 bases for V and 4 bases for J; bases not matched to a gene: 8. The CDR3 is 14 residues long. The CDR3 nucleotides read TGTGCCAGCATGGTCGACAGGGGCGGCACTGAAGCTTTCTTT. It is translated as CASMVDRGGTEAFF.

The rearrangement links TRBV24-1 to TRBJ1-5; 8 nucleotides match TRBD1. Germline lookup yields CDR1 KGHDR and CDR2 SFDVKD. The CDR3 spans 16 residues. Trimming at V came to 4 bases and at J to 2 bases, leaving 6 bases not matched to a gene. This chain's CDR3 is CATSDPGQGRNQPQHF. CDR3 nucleotides: TGTGCCACCAGTGACCCCGGACAGGGACGCAATCAGCCCCAGCATTTT.